This T cell receptor (beta chain) was retrieved from a study of blood T cell repertoires in COVID-19. Across the study: COVID-19 samples collected from the United States, Italy and Spain covered acute and convalescent phases. PBMCs, B-cell-depleted T cells, or T cells provided the cDNA or gDNA that made up the material.

Germline CDR1 LNHNV, CDR2 YYDKDF (reference sequence). This CDR3 region has 13 residues. V was cut by 5 bases and J by 11 bases, with 13 bases left in between. Per the original methods: Researchers report that nucleated cell counts were estimated from reference gene primer amplification. Here immunoSEQ multiplex PCR was the method, and the copy in TCRdb shows in-frame clones only, minus some. D and trimming were read from the DNA, whereas the V and J calls and clone size are those reported in that table. The sample lists about 230,000 clones, approximately 88% seen once, with around 30% in the top ten.

Source material: peripheral blood. The TCR comes from a man aged 35 to 55 with acute or convalescent COVID-19. The V call is TRBV15, the J call TRBJ1-6; D remains ambiguous. In DNA, the CDR3 is TGTGCCACCAGCCCCGAGGGAAGGACACCCCTCCACTTT. Amino acids: CATSPEGRTPLHF.